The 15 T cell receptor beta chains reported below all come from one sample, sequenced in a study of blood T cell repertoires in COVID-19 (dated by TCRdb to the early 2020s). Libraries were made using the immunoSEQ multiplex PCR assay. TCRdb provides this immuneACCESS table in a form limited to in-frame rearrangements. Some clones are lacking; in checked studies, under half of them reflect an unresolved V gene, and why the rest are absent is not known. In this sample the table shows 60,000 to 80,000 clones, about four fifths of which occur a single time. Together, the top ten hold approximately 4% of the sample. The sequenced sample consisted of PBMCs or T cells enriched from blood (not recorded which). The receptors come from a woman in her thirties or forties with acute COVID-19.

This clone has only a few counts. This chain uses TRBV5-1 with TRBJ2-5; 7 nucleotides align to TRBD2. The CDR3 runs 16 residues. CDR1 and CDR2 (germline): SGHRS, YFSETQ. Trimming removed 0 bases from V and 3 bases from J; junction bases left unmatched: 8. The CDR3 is CASSLGRLAGEETQYF. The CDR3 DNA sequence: TGCGCCAGCAGCTTGGGCCGACTGGCGGGAGAAGAGACCCAGTACTTC.

The CDR3: CASSIRQGYEQYF. As DNA, the CDR3 is TGTGCCAGTAGTATAAGACAGGGATACGAGCAGTACTTC. The V and J genes are TRBV19 and TRBJ2-7; 7 nucleotides match TRBD1. CDR3 size: 13 residues. Trimming took 2 bases from V and 4 from J; bases not matched to a gene: 2. The germline V gene encodes CDR1 LNHDA and CDR2 SQIVND (reference sequence).

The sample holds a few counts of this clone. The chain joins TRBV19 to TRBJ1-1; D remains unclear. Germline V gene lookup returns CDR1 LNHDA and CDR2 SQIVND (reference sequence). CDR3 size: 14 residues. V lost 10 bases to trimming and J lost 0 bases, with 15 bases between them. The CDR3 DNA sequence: TGTGCCACCAATGGAGCAACTTTGAACACTGAAGCTTTCTTT. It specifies CATNGATLNTEAFF. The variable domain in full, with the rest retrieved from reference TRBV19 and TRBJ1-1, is DGGITQSPKYLFRKEGQNVTLSCEQNLNHDAMYWYRQDPGQGLRLIYYSQIVNDFQKGDIAEGYSVSREKKESFPLTVTSAQKNPTAFYLCATNGATLNTEAFFGQGTRLTVV.

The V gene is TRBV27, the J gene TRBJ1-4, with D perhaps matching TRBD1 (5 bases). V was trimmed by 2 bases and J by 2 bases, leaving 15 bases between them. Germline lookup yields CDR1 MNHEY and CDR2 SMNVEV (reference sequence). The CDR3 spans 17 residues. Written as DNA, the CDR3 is TGTGCCAGCAGTTTAGGTCTACCAGGGTGGACTAATGAAAAACTGTTTTTT. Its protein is CASSLGLPGWTNEKLFF.

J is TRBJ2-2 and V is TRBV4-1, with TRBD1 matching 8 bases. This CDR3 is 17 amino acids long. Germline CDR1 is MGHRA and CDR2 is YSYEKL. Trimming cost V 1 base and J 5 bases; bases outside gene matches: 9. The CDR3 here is CASSQGPTGGRTGELFF. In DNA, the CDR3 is TGCGCCAGCAGCCAAGGCCCTACAGGGGGTCGAACCGGGGAGCTGTTTTTT.

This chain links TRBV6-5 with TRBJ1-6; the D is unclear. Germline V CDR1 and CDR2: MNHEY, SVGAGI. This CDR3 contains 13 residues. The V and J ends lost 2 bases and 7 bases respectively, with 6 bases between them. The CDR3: CASSYGRNSPLHF. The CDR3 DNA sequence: TGTGCCAGCAGTTACGGCAGGAATTCACCCCTCCACTTT.

CDR3 sequence reads: CASSLLVPTGQNEKLFF. CDR3 coding DNA: TGTGCCAGCAGTCTTTTGGTCCCAACAGGTCAAAATGAAAAACTGTTTTTT. The chain uses TRBV6-6 and TRBJ1-4, with D perhaps TRBD1 (5 bases). CDR1 and CDR2 from the germline V gene are MNHNY and SVGAGI (reference sequence). V gave up 5 bases and J gave up 5 bases, with 21 bases separating them. The CDR3 totals 17 residues.

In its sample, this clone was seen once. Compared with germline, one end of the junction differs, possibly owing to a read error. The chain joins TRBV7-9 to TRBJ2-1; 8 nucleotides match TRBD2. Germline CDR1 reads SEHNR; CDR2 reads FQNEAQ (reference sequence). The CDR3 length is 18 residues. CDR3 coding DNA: TGTCCCAGCTGCTTCGGGGGGGGGCGAGGGAGTAGTCTCAATGAGCAGTTCTTC. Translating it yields CPSCFGGGRGSSLNEQFF.

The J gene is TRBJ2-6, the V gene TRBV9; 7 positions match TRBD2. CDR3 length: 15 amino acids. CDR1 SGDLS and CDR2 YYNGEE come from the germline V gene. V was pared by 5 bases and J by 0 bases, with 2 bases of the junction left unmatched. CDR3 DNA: TGTGCCAGCAGGCTAGCGGACTCTGGGGCCAACGTCCTGACTTTC. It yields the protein CASRLADSGANVLTF.

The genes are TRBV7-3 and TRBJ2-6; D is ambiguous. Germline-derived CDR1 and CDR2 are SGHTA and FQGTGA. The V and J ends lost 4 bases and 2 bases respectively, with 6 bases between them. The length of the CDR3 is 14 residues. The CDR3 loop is CASSSTPGANVLTF. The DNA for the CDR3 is TGTGCCAGCAGCTCCACACCTGGGGCCAACGTCCTGACTTTC.

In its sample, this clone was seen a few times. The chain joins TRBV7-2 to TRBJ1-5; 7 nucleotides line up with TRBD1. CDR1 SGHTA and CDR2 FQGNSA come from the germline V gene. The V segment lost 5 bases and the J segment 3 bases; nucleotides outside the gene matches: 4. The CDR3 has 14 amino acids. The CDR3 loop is CASSPGQPNQPQHF. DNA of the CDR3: TGTGCCAGCAGCCCGGGACAGCCCAATCAGCCCCAGCATTTT.

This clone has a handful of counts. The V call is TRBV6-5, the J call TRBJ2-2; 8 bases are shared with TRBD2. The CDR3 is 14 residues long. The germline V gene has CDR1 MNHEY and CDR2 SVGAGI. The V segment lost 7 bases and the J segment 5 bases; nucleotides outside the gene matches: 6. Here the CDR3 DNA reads TGTGCCAGCATCGCGAGCGGGGGAACCGGGGAGCTGTTTTTT. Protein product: CASIASGGTGELFF.

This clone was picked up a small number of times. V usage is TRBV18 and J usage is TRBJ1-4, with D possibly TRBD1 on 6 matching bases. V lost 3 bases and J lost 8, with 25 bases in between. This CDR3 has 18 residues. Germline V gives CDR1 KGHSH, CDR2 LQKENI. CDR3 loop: CASSPRPVEAGTSEKLFF. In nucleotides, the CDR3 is TGTGCCAGCTCACCGCGCCCCGTCGAGGCAGGGACAAGCGAAAAACTGTTTTTT.

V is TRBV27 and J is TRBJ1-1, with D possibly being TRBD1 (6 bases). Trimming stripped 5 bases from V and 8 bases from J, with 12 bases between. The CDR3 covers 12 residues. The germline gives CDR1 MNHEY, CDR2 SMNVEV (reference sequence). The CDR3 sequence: CASSDRTQEAFF. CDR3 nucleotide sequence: TGTGCCAGCAGTGACAGGACACAAGAAGCTTTCTTT.

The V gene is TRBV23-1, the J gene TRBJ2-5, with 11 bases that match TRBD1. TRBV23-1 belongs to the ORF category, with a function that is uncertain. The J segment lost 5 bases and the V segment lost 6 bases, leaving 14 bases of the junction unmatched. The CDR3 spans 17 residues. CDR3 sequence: CASSKGPGQGDGETQYF. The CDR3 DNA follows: TGCGCCAGCAGCAAGGGACCGGGACAGGGGGACGGGGAGACCCAGTACTTC.